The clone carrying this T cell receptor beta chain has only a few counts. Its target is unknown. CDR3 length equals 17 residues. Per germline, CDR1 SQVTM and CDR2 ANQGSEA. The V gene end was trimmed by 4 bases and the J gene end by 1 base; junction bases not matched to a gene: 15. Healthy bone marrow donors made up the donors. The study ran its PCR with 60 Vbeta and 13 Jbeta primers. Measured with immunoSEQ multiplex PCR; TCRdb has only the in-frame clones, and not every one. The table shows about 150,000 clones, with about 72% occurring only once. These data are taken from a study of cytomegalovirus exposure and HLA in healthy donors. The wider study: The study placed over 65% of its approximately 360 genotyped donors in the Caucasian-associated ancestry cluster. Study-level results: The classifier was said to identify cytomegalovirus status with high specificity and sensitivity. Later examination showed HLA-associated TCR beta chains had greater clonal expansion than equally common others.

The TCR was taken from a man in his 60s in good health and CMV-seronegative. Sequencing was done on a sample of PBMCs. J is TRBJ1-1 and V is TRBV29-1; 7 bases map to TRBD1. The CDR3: CSVVDFRGVERNTEAFF. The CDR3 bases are TGCAGCGTTGTGGACTTCAGGGGGGTAGAAAGGAACACTGAAGCTTTCTTT.